One sample yielded the 21 T cell receptor beta chains listed below, sequenced in a study of human T cells and chemical hapten exposure. This sample's time point: patch test 1, 2 weeks after DPC sensitization. Treatment specified: therapeutic diphenylcyclopropenone sensitization with weekly scalp DPC. TCRdb ran MiXCR on the RACE reads and lists one entry per CDR3 protein. Among about 360,000 distinct CDR3 sequences listed, around 7% were seen once. The starting material was whole blood, obtained in connection with sensitization to the hapten diphenylcyclopropenone (DPC). Receptor source: a woman aged 18-35 years with alopecia areata. Some clones in this sample may be carry-over from other donors' samples.

The V gene is TRBV4-3, the J gene TRBJ1-1, with D perhaps matching TRBD1 (6 bases). The CDR3 extends over 16 amino acids. From germline, CDR1 is LGHNA and CDR2 YSLEER. Trimming pared 9 bases from V and 1 base from J, leaving 21 bases between. CDR3 in DNA: TGCGCCAGTTCAATGGACAGCGGGCAGAAGAACACTGAAGCTTTCTTT. It is translated as CASSMDSGQKNTEAFF.

The rearrangement joins TRBV2 to TRBJ1-4; D is unclear. Germline V gene data show CDR1 as SNHLY and CDR2 as FYNNEI. Trimming shortened V by 6 bases and J by 4 bases, and 12 bases separated the two germline ends. The CDR3 contains 14 residues. Written as DNA, the CDR3 is TGTGCCAGCAGCCCCGGCAGGTTTAATGAAAAACTGTTTTTT. Translating gives CASSPGRFNEKLFF.

The rearrangement uses TRBV20-1 and TRBJ2-2; 13 bases line up with TRBD2. The CDR3 consists of 19 residues. Germline-derived CDR1 and CDR2 are DFQATT and SNEGSKA (reference sequence). The V segment lost 0 bases and the J segment 6 bases; nucleotides outside the gene matches: 13. The CDR3 spells CSARDPLAGGILGAGELFF. CDR3 bases: TGCAGTGCTAGAGACCCACTAGCGGGGGGGATCCTCGGCGCCGGGGAGCTGTTTTTT.

V and J are TRBV6-5 and TRBJ1-6; 7 bases map to TRBD1. The CDR3 covers 16 residues. The J segment lost 2 bases and the V segment lost 0 bases, leaving 1 base of the junction unmatched. Germline values: CDR1 MNHEY, CDR2 SVGAGI. CDR3 in amino acids: CASSYSGQAYNSPLHF. For the CDR3, the DNA is TGTGCCAGCAGTTACTCCGGACAGGCCTATAATTCACCCCTCCACTTT.

Only a few counts were recorded for this clonotype. The chain links TRBV5-6 to TRBJ1-2; the D is unclear. The V end lost 3 bases, the J end lost 8 bases, and 17 bases lay between the germline ends. CDR1 and CDR2 from the germline V gene are SGHDT and YYEEEE. The CDR3 has 14 residues. The CDR3 here is CASSSLGISGGYTF. The CDR3 bases are TGTGCCAGCAGCTCCTTAGGAATCTCAGGAGGCTACACCTTC.

There are many counts of this clonotype. This may come from a read error, since a much larger clone is one base off. The J gene is TRBJ1-2, the V gene TRBV20-1, with D hard to call. Germline-derived CDR1 and CDR2 are DFQATT and SNEGSKA (reference sequence). The CDR3 is 10 amino acids. Trimming took 5 bases from V and 1 from J, leaving 2 bases between them. CDR3 sequence (DNA): TGCAGTGCTGATAACTATGGCTACACCTTC. This gives the protein CSADNYGYTF.

The chain combines TRBV2 with TRBJ2-3; 15 nucleotides line up with TRBD2. From germline, CDR1 is SNHLY and CDR2 FYNNEI. J was trimmed by 2 bases and V by 5 bases; bases with no gene match: 11. The CDR3 is 19 residues long. CDR3 in amino acids: CASSFSGTSGGLYTDTQYF. CDR3 sequence (DNA): TGTGCCAGCAGTTTTTCCGGGACTAGCGGGGGGCTCTACACAGATACGCAGTATTTT. Based on the CDR3 plus reference TRBV2 and TRBJ2-3, the full variable domain is EPEVTQTPSHQVTQMGQEVILRCVPISNHLYFYWYRQILGQKVEFLVSFYNNEISEKSEIFDDQFSVERPDGSNFTLKIRSTKLEDSAMYFCASSFSGTSGGLYTDTQYFGPGTRLTVL.

Ten or more counts support this clonotype. The V and J genes are TRBV6-6 and TRBJ2-6, with D perhaps given as TRBD1 or TRBD2 (5 bases each). Trimming removed 6 bases at V and 1 base at J, with 19 bases between. Germline V gene data show CDR1 as MNHNY and CDR2 as SVGAGI (reference sequence). The CDR3 extends over 18 amino acids. The CDR3 protein is CASRDTWGLGSGANVLTF. CDR3 DNA sequence: TGTGCCAGCAGGGACACCTGGGGGTTGGGATCTGGGGCCAACGTCCTGACTTTC.

This clonotype has more than one count but fewer than ten. The rearrangement links TRBV5-1 to TRBJ2-5; D might be TRBD2 (6 bases). The V gene lost 0 bases and the J gene lost 6 bases, with 15 bases spanning the gap. Germline V CDR1 and CDR2: SGHRS, YFSETQ. This CDR3 is built from 15 residues. CDR3 sequence: CASSLAGGAQKTQYF. CDR3 sequence (DNA): TGCGCCAGCAGCTTGGCCGGCGGGGCCCAGAAGACCCAGTACTTC.

The rearrangement joins TRBV27 to TRBJ2-3; TRBD2 might be the D (6 bases). Germline V gene data show CDR1 as MNHEY and CDR2 as SMNVEV (reference sequence). With 5 bases removed from V and 1 base from J, the gap between germline ends came to 16 bases. CDR3 length: 16 amino acids. The CDR3 nucleotides read TGTGCCAGCAGTCAAGGGACTGGGCGCGGCACAGATACGCAGTATTTT. This sequence encodes CASSQGTGRGTDTQYF.

This clonotype was detected a few times. J is TRBJ1-6 and V is TRBV6-5, with D possibly matching TRBD1 (6 bases). The ends were cut back, 2 bases at V and 7 bases at J, with 18 bases in the middle. The CDR3 consists of 17 residues. Per germline, CDR1 MNHEY and CDR2 SVGAGI. CDR3 coding DNA: TGTGCCAGCAGTTACGGGACTTGGACAGTCCGGAATTCACCCCTCCACTTT. Translating it yields CASSYGTWTVRNSPLHF.

The chain employs TRBV7-3 and TRBJ2-1; D perhaps matches TRBD1 (5 bases). V was trimmed by 6 bases and J by 4 bases, leaving 16 bases between them. The CDR3 is 15 amino acids. The germline V gene has CDR1 SGHTA and CDR2 FQGTGA. The chain's CDR3 is CASSPDRAAYNEQFF. In nucleotides, the CDR3 is TGTGCCAGCAGTCCTGACAGAGCCGCGTACAATGAGCAGTTCTTC.

Ten or more counts support this clonotype. This rearrangement joins TRBV28 to TRBJ2-3; 8 nucleotides agree with TRBD1. The germline gives CDR1 MDHEN, CDR2 SYDVKM. There are 17 residues in the CDR3. The V segment lost 5 bases and the J segment 0 bases; nucleotides outside the gene matches: 10. CDR3 amino acids: CASSHHPTGASTDTQYF. Here the CDR3 DNA reads TGTGCCAGCAGTCATCACCCGACAGGGGCCAGCACAGATACGCAGTATTTT.

This clonotype occurred a few times. As DNA, the CDR3 is TGTGCCAGCAGTTACAGTCTAGCGGGGGGGAAAAATACGCAGTATTTT. Amino acids: CASSYSLAGGKNTQYF. The chain links TRBV6-6 to TRBJ2-3, with 12 bases matching TRBD2. CDR1 is MNHNY and CDR2 is SVGAGI in the germline V gene (reference sequence). There are 16 residues in the CDR3. The ends lost 2 bases at V and 7 bases at J; junction bases unmatched: 7.

This clonotype was seen only a few times. This chain joins TRBV27 and TRBJ2-7, with D unclear. CDR1 and CDR2 from the germline V gene are MNHEY and SMNVEV (reference sequence). There are 13 residues in the CDR3. V was clipped by 5 bases and J by 2 bases, with 10 bases between them. This chain's CDR3 is CASSRTTPYEQYF. As DNA, the CDR3 is TGTGCCAGCAGTCGGACGACCCCCTACGAGCAGTACTTC.

In this sample, this clonotype turned up many times. The chain has TRBV29-1 and TRBJ2-7, with TRBD1 identical over 8 bases. With 6 bases clipped from V and 0 bases from J, the junction kept 7 bases outside the gene matches. The CDR3 runs 14 residues. The germline V gene has CDR1 SQVTM and CDR2 ANQGSEA. CDR3 in amino acids: CSVTGDFISYEQYF. The CDR3 nucleotides read TGCAGCGTGACAGGGGACTTCATCTCCTACGAGCAGTACTTC.

In this sample, this clonotype turned up many times. This sequence joins TRBV6-5 and TRBJ2-6; possibly TRBD2 for D (5 bases). The germline CDR1 and CDR2 sequences are MNHEY and SVGAGI. CDR3 length equals 17 residues. Trimming removed 0 bases from V and 1 base from J, with 10 bases in between. The CDR3 DNA is TGTGCCAGCAGTTACTCCGTCACGGGGTCTGGGGCCAACGTCCTGACTTTC. This encodes CASSYSVTGSGANVLTF.

Note on this clonotype: An end of the junction differs from the germline gene, which may be a read error. The V gene is TRBV14, the J gene TRBJ2-1; 7 bases map to TRBD1. The CDR3 extends over 16 amino acids. Germline CDR1 reads SGHDN; CDR2 reads FVKESK. DNA of the CDR3: TGTCCCAGCAGCCAGGGGACAGTTTGGACCTACAATGAGCAGTTCTTC. Translating gives CPSSQGTVWTYNEQFF. The variable domain in full, with the rest retrieved from reference TRBV14 and TRBJ2-1, is EAGVTQFPSHSVIEKGQTVTLRCDPISGHDNLYWYRRVMGKEIKFLLHFVKESKQDESGMPNNRFLAERTGGTYSTLKVQPAELEDSGVYFCPSSQGTVWTYNEQFFGPGTRLTVL.

Details on this clonotype: This clone may be a read error of a much larger clone one base away. The chain employs TRBV6-1 and TRBJ2-3; no clear D gene. Trimming pared 1 base from V and 2 bases from J, leaving 13 bases between. The CDR3 covers 16 residues. CDR1 is MNHNS and CDR2 is SASEGT in the germline V gene. The CDR3 bases are TGTGCCAGCAGTGAAGATTGGGCCGGTCACACAGATACGCAGTATTTT. It yields the protein CASSEDWAGHTDTQYF.

This clonotype turned up a few times. This chain joins TRBV15 and TRBJ2-3; D may be TRBD1 (5 bases). The ends were cut back, 0 bases at V and 8 bases at J, with 15 bases in the middle. This CDR3 is 15 amino acids long. Germline V gives CDR1 LNHNV, CDR2 YYDKDF (reference sequence). In nucleotides, the CDR3 is TGTGCCACCAGCAGAGATGTGGACACAGGCGGTACGCAGTATTTT. It specifies CATSRDVDTGGTQYF.

This clonotype was seen repeatedly, ten times or more. The chain joins TRBV6-1 to TRBJ1-4, with a possible D match to TRBD1 (5 bases). This CDR3 comprises 16 residues. Looked up from germline, CDR1 is MNHNS and CDR2 is SASEGT. The V and J ends lost 0 bases and 5 bases respectively, with 13 bases between them. In nucleotides, the CDR3 is TGTGCCAGCAGTGAAGCACTAGGGGCCGGGAATGAAAAACTGTTTTTT. Residues: CASSEALGAGNEKLFF.